These 32 T cell receptor beta chains share one sample of origin, sequenced in a study of technical replicates of blood from several donors. Libraries were prepared by immunoSEQ multiplex PCR; TCRdb keeps only in-frame clonotypes and omits some of them. The sample carries 15,000 to 20,000 clones, about nine tenths recorded once. Sequencing used PBMCs. The receptors here all came from a human donor in good health.

The chain has TRBV7-9 and TRBJ2-3; 8 nucleotides agree with TRBD1. V lost 5 bases, J lost 3 bases, and 10 bases stayed unmatched. CDR1 and CDR2 from the germline V gene are SEHNR and FQNEAQ (reference sequence). This CDR3 contains 16 residues. Here the CDR3 reads CASSLDRGIQTDTQYF. CDR3 nucleotides: TGTGCCAGCAGCCTAGACAGGGGCATACAGACAGATACGCAGTATTTT.

The chain is built from TRBV27 and TRBJ1-1; 7 bases line up with TRBD1. Germline assignment: CDR1 MNHEY and CDR2 SMNVEV (reference sequence). V lost 3 bases and J lost 4; bases outside the gene matches: 2. The CDR3 runs 13 residues. The CDR3 here is CASSFQGGTEAFF. In DNA form, the CDR3 reads TGTGCCAGCAGTTTCCAGGGGGGCACTGAAGCTTTCTTT.

This chain connects TRBV28 to TRBJ2-7; TRBD1 matches at 8 bases. Germline CDR1 and CDR2: MDHEN and SYDVKM. The V gene end was trimmed by 2 bases and the J gene end by 4 bases; junction bases not matched to a gene: 7. The CDR3 has 15 amino acids. The CDR3 DNA is TGTGCCAGCAGTTTAGCGGCAGGGGGCGGTTACGAGCAGTACTTC. It encodes CASSLAAGGGYEQYF.

This chain joins TRBV28 and TRBJ2-3; 8 bases agree with TRBD1. This CDR3 comprises 16 residues. The germline V gene has CDR1 MDHEN and CDR2 SYDVKM. The ends lost 4 bases at V and 3 bases at J; junction bases unmatched: 9. The CDR3 bases are TGTGCCAGCAGTTCCGGACAGGGACCGTGGACAGATACGCAGTATTTT. It codes for CASSSGQGPWTDTQYF.

The V gene is TRBV14, the J gene TRBJ2-2, with 9 bases lining up with TRBD2. The V gene end was trimmed by 4 bases and the J gene end by 4 bases; junction bases not matched to a gene: 16. The CDR3 loop spans 19 amino acids. CDR1 and CDR2 from the germline V gene are SGHDN and FVKESK. Here the CDR3 reads CASSPLAGSPPILTGELFF. The DNA for the CDR3 is TGTGCCAGCAGCCCCCTAGCGGGATCGCCCCCAATTCTCACCGGGGAGCTGTTTTTT.

The chain joins TRBV6-5 to TRBJ1-5; 9 bases fit TRBD1. The CDR3 consists of 15 residues. CDR1 MNHEY and CDR2 SVGAGI come from the germline V gene. The V and J ends lost 5 bases and 5 bases, in that order; junction bases with no gene match: 7. DNA of the CDR3: TGTGCCAGCAGTCCGGGACAGGGAGGATATCAGCCCCAGCATTTT. It yields the protein CASSPGQGGYQPQHF.

This clone has only one observation. The chain has TRBV27 and TRBJ1-1; 8 bases line up with TRBD1. Germline CDR1 is MNHEY and CDR2 is SMNVEV (reference sequence). This CDR3 comprises 16 residues. With 5 bases clipped from V and 5 bases from J, the junction kept 13 bases outside the gene matches. The CDR3 protein is CASSPFGQGFYTEAFF. The CDR3 region has the DNA TGTGCCAGCAGTCCCTTCGGACAGGGTTTTTATACTGAAGCTTTCTTT.

Remarks on this clone: Other DNA sequences from this sample encode an identical CDR3 as well. V gene TRBV7-9 combines with J gene TRBJ2-3; 9 bases fit TRBD2. There are 15 residues in the CDR3. Germline V gives CDR1 SEHNR, CDR2 FQNEAQ (reference sequence). V was clipped by 5 bases and J by 0 bases; unmatched bases: 3. CDR3 protein: CASSPGLASTDTQYF. As DNA, the CDR3 is TGTGCCAGCAGCCCTGGACTAGCGAGCACAGATACGCAGTATTTT.

The chain carries TRBV30 and TRBJ1-1; 9 bases are a match to TRBD1. CDR1 and CDR2 (germline): GTSNPN, SVGIG (reference sequence). After removal of 0 bases from V and 5 bases from J, the junction contained 10 bases not matched to a gene. This CDR3 contains 16 residues. CDR3 bases: TGTGCCTGGAGTGTAGGGACAGGGATTTATTGGACTGAAGCTTTCTTT. Translation: CAWSVGTGIYWTEAFF.

The J gene is TRBJ2-1, the V gene TRBV5-1, with 9 bases identical to TRBD2. The trim removed 0 bases at V and 6 bases at J, leaving 1 base unmatched. Germline loops: CDR1 SGHRS, CDR2 YFSETQ. The CDR3 extends over 14 amino acids. The CDR3 here is CASSLGGRANEQFF. The CDR3 DNA reads TGCGCCAGCAGCTTGGGCGGGAGGGCCAATGAGCAGTTCTTC.

The chain has TRBV10-1 and TRBJ2-7, with D possibly being TRBD1 (6 bases). CDR3 size: 13 residues. In germline, CDR1 is WNHNN, CDR2 SYGVQD (reference sequence). With 4 bases removed from V and 3 bases from J, the gap between germline ends came to 10 bases. CDR3 sequence (DNA): TGCGCCAGCAGTGCGCAACAGGGCTACGAGCAGTACTTC. It encodes CASSAQQGYEQYF.

The chain is built from TRBV7-7 and TRBJ2-5; D gene ambiguous. This CDR3 is 15 amino acids long. Germline V gene sequence: CDR1 SSHAT, CDR2 FNYEAQ (reference sequence). V was shortened by 1 base and J by 1 base, with 10 bases between the two germline ends. This CDR3 reads CASSLGPTGQETQYF. The CDR3 DNA reads as TGTGCCAGCAGCTTAGGACCGACGGGCCAAGAGACCCAGTACTTC. The complete variable domain, with remaining parts taken from reference TRBV7-7 and TRBJ2-5, reads GAGVSQSPRYKVTKRGQDVTLRCDPISSHATLYWYQQALGQGPEFLTYFNYEAQPDKSGLPSDRFSAERPEGSISTLTIQRTEQRDSAMYRCASSLGPTGQETQYFGPGTRLLVL.

The V and J genes are TRBV6-5 and TRBJ2-7; no definite D call. CDR1 is MNHEY and CDR2 is SVGAGI in the germline V gene. The CDR3 is 13 amino acids. Trimming cost V 6 bases and J 7 bases, with 16 bases left between them. CDR3 sequence (DNA): TGTGCCAGCAGAGCTAGTACCCCCTGGGAGCAGTACTTC. Translating it yields CASRASTPWEQYF.

The CDR3 loop reads CSVEDRVGGYTF. In DNA form, the CDR3 reads TGCAGCGTTGAGGACAGGGTCGGTGGCTACACCTTC. The V and J genes are TRBV29-1 and TRBJ1-2, with 8 bases that match TRBD1. Trimming took 3 bases from V and 7 from J; bases not matched to a gene: 4. CDR1 and CDR2 (germline): SQVTM, ANQGSEA. The CDR3 totals 12 residues.

The chain has TRBV27 and TRBJ2-7; D perhaps matches TRBD2 (6 bases). This CDR3 spans 14 amino acids. The germline V gene encodes CDR1 MNHEY and CDR2 SMNVEV (reference sequence). Trimming left V 7 bases short and J 0 bases short, with 13 bases between. The CDR3, as DNA: TGTGCCAGCAAGGCGCCTAGCGACTCCTACGAGCAGTACTTC. Amino acid sequence: CASKAPSDSYEQYF.

This chain uses TRBV7-9 with TRBJ2-2; a possible D gene is TRBD1 (5 bases). The length of the CDR3 is 17 residues. Trimming removed 3 bases at V and 1 base at J, with 15 bases between. The germline CDR1 and CDR2 sequences are SEHNR and FQNEAQ (reference sequence). CDR3 sequence: CASSFLPTGLNTGELFF. CDR3 nucleotide sequence: TGTGCCAGCAGCTTCCTACCTACAGGATTGAACACCGGGGAGCTGTTTTTT.

In DNA, the CDR3 is TGTGCTAGTGGTTCGGACGGGACCTACGAGCAGTACTTC. It yields the protein CASGSDGTYEQYF. This chain connects TRBV12-5 to TRBJ2-7, with a weak D call TRBD2 (5 bases). The V and J ends lost 4 bases and 2 bases respectively, with 9 bases between them. The CDR3 runs to 13 residues. Germline assignment: CDR1 LGHNT and CDR2 FRNRAP.

The chain carries TRBV5-1 and TRBJ2-3; D might be TRBD2 (5 bases). Deletions cut 5 bases from V and 0 bases from J, with 10 bases between. Looked up from germline, CDR1 is SGHRS and CDR2 is YFSETQ. The length of the CDR3 is 14 residues. The CDR3 protein is CASRRGSSTDTQYF. As DNA, the CDR3 is TGCGCCAGCAGACGCGGGTCTAGCACAGATACGCAGTATTTT. The variable domain in full, with the rest retrieved from reference TRBV5-1 and TRBJ2-3, is KAGVTQTPRYLIKTRGQQVTLSCSPISGHRSVSWYQQTPGQGLQFLFEYFSETQRNKGNFPGRFSGRQFSNSRSEMNVSTLELGDSALYLCASRRGSSTDTQYFGPGTRLTVL.

This clone was counted once. The V gene is TRBV5-1, the J gene TRBJ2-5; D remains ambiguous. V was pared by 4 bases and J by 3 bases, with 10 bases between. CDR1 and CDR2 (germline): SGHRS, YFSETQ. The CDR3 runs 13 residues. The CDR3 DNA reads as TGCGCCAGCAGCAGTGACTGGGAAGAGACCCAGTACTTC. Translation: CASSSDWEETQYF.

The rearrangement links TRBV27 to TRBJ2-5, with 9 bases fitting TRBD1. Germline V gives CDR1 MNHEY, CDR2 SMNVEV (reference sequence). The length of the CDR3 is 16 residues. V was pared by 2 bases and J by 5 bases, with 9 bases of the junction left unmatched. CDR3 sequence reads: CASSLQGTGSSETQYF. Here the CDR3 DNA reads TGTGCCAGCAGTTTACAAGGGACAGGGTCGTCGGAGACCCAGTACTTC.

The CDR3 reads CASSILTGGGGGELFF. CDR3 nucleotides: TGTGCCAGCAGCATCTTGACAGGGGGGGGCGGCGGGGAGCTGTTTTTT. J is TRBJ2-2 and V is TRBV27, with 9 bases fitting TRBD1. Germline trimming cut 6 bases from V and 7 bases from J; bases unmatched to any gene: 12. The germline gives CDR1 MNHEY, CDR2 SMNVEV (reference sequence). CDR3 length: 16 residues.

The genes are TRBV10-3 and TRBJ2-2, with 11 bases fitting TRBD2. CDR3 size: 15 residues. CDR1 is ENHRY and CDR2 is SYGVKD in the germline V gene. The V segment lost 6 bases and the J segment 5 bases; nucleotides outside the gene matches: 5. CDR3 coding DNA: TGTGCCATCAGCGGGACTAGCGGTGCTACCGGGGAGCTGTTTTTT. It specifies CAISGTSGATGELFF.

This clone was detected a few times. This rearrangement joins TRBV2 to TRBJ2-7; 12 bases fit TRBD2. V shed 7 bases and J 3 bases; nucleotides not matched to a gene: 4. Germline assignment: CDR1 SNHLY and CDR2 FYNNEI. The CDR3 totals 14 residues. CDR3 region: CASIQTSGSYEQYF. In nucleotides, the CDR3 is TGTGCCAGCATTCAGACTAGCGGGAGCTACGAGCAGTACTTC.

J is TRBJ2-3 and V is TRBV29-1; 7 bases agree with TRBD1. V trimming: 7 bases; J trimming: 5 bases; junction bases outside the gene matches: 9. CDR3 size: 13 residues. Germline-derived CDR1 and CDR2 are SQVTM and ANQGSEA. The chain's CDR3 is CSADRAGGDTQYF. The CDR3 DNA reads TGCAGCGCTGACAGGGCCGGTGGAGATACGCAGTATTTT.

The chain recombines TRBV15 with TRBJ1-1; tentatively, D is TRBD1 (6 bases). Germline V gene data show CDR1 as LNHNV and CDR2 as YYDKDF (reference sequence). The CDR3 runs to 13 residues. Deletions cut 0 bases from V and 10 bases from J, with 12 bases between. The CDR3 loop is CATSRDYREGAFF. DNA for the CDR3: TGTGCCACCAGCAGAGATTACAGGGAGGGAGCTTTCTTT.

The chain joins TRBV19 to TRBJ2-2, with D possibly TRBD2 on 6 matching bases. The V and J ends lost 6 bases and 1 base respectively, with 9 bases between them. Germline loops: CDR1 LNHDA, CDR2 SQIVND (reference sequence). This CDR3 contains 14 residues. Written as DNA, the CDR3 is TGTGCCAGTAGGCGGGATAGGAACACCGGGGAGCTGTTTTTT. Its protein product is CASRRDRNTGELFF.

CDR3 loop: CASGLAGGPGETQYF. CDR3 sequence (DNA): TGTGCCAGCGGACTAGCGGGAGGGCCCGGGGAGACCCAGTACTTC. The chain has TRBV6-5 and TRBJ2-5; TRBD2 aligns across 15 bases. The germline gives CDR1 MNHEY, CDR2 SVGAGI. V was clipped by 8 bases and J by 5 bases; unmatched bases: 6. This CDR3 contains 15 residues.

The genes are TRBV5-1 and TRBJ2-7, with D possibly matching TRBD2 (7 bases). Germline V gene data show CDR1 as SGHRS and CDR2 as YFSETQ. The CDR3 has 18 residues. Trimming took off 1 base at V and 4 bases at J, with 24 bases between the two ends. The CDR3 here is CASSLWTQGGGPRYEQYF. The CDR3, as DNA: TGCGCCAGCAGCTTGTGGACTCAGGGAGGGGGGCCTAGGTACGAGCAGTACTTC.

The CDR3 nucleotides read TGTGCCAGCAGCCAAGGAGGGGGTGGCTACACCTTC. This codes for CASSQGGGGYTF. The J gene is TRBJ1-2, the V gene TRBV4-2; the D gene is possibly TRBD1 (6 bases). This CDR3 contains 12 residues. The V end was cut by 1 base, the J end by 7 bases, with 7 bases between. The germline V gene has CDR1 LGHNA and CDR2 YNFKEQ.

The rearrangement joins TRBV11-2 to TRBJ2-1; maybe TRBD2 (7 bases). The CDR3 runs to 14 residues. The germline CDR1 and CDR2 sequences are SGHAT and FQNNGV. V was clipped by 8 bases and J by 10 bases, with 21 bases between them. CDR3 DNA: TGTGCCAGCCGAAGGTGGGGGGGGCGGAGGGAGCAGTTCTTC. Encoded protein: CASRRWGGRREQFF.

The chain employs TRBV7-3 and TRBJ2-2; 8 bases fit TRBD2. The germline gives CDR1 SGHTA, CDR2 FQGTGA. The J segment lost 4 bases and the V segment lost 6 bases, leaving 4 bases of the junction unmatched. The CDR3 is 14 amino acids. The CDR3 sequence is CASSKLAATGELFF. The CDR3 DNA reads as TGTGCCAGCAGTAAACTAGCGGCCACCGGGGAGCTGTTTTTT.

This sequence joins TRBV25-1 and TRBJ2-7, with 7 bases identical to TRBD2. The CDR3 sequence is 13 residues long. Germline trimming cut 7 bases from V and 2 bases from J; bases unmatched to any gene: 5. Per germline, CDR1 MGHDK and CDR2 SYGVNS. For the CDR3, the DNA is TGTGCCAGCATCGGGGAGGGTACCTACGAGCAGTACTTC. The encoded protein is CASIGEGTYEQYF.